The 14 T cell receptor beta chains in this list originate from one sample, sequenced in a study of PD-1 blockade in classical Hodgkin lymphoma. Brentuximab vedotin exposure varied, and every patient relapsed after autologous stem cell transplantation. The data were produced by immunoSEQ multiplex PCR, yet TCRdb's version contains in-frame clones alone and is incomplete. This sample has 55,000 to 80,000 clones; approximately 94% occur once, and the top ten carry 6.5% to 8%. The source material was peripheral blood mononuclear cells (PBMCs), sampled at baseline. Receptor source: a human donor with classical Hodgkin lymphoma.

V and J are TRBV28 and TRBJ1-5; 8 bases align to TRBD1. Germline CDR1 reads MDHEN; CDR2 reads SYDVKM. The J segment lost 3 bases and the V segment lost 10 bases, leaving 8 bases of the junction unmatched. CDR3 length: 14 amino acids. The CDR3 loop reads CAIQDRDTNQPQHF. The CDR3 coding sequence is TGTGCCATCCAGGACAGGGACACCAATCAGCCCCAGCATTTT. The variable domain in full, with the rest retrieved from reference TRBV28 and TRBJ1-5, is DVKVTQSSRYLVKRTGEKVFLECVQDMDHENMFWYRQDPGLGLRLIYFSYDVKMKEKGDIPEGYSVSREKKERFSLILESASTNQTSMYLCAIQDRDTNQPQHFGDGTRLSIL.

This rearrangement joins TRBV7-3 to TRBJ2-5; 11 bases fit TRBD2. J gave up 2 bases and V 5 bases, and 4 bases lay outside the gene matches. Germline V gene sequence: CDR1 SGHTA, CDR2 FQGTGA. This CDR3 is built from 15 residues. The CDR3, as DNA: TGTGCCAGCAGCCCGATAGCGGGGGGGCAAGAGACCCAGTACTTC. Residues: CASSPIAGGQETQYF.

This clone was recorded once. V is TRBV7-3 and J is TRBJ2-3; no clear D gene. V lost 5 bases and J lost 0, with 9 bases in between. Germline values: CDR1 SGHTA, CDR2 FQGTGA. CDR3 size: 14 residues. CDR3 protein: CASSRTASTDTQYF. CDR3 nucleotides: TGTGCCAGCAGCCGCACGGCTAGCACAGATACGCAGTATTTT.

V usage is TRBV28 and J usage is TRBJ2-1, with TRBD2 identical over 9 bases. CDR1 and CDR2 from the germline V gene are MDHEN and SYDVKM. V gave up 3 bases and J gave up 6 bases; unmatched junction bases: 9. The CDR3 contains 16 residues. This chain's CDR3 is CASSFPNAGGGNEQFF. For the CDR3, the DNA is TGTGCCAGCAGTTTCCCTAACGCGGGAGGGGGCAATGAGCAGTTCTTC.

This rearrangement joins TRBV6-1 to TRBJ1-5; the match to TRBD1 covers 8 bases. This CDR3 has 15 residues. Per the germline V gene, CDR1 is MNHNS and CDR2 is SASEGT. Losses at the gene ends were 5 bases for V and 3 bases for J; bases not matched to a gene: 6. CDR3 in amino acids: CASSLTGAVNQPQHF. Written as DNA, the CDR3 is TGTGCCAGCAGTCTGACAGGGGCGGTCAATCAGCCCCAGCATTTT.

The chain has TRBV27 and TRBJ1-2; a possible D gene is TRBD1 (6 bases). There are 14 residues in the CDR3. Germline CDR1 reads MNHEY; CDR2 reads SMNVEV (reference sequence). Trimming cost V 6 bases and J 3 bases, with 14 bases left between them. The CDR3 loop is CASSSGQSYYGYTF. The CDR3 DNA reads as TGTGCCAGCAGCAGTGGACAGTCTTACTATGGCTACACCTTC.

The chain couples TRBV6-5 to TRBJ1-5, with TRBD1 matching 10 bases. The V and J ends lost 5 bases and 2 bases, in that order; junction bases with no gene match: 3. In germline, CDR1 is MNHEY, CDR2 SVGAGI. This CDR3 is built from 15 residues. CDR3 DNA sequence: TGTGCCAGCAGTCAAGGACAGGGGGGCAATCAGCCCCAGCATTTT. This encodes CASSQGQGGNQPQHF.

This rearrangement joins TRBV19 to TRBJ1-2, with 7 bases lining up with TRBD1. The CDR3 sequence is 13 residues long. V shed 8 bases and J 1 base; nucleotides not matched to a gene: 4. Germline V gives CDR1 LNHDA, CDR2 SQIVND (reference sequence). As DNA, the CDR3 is TGTGCCAGTCGGGGGACAGTTAACTATGGCTACACCTTC. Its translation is CASRGTVNYGYTF.

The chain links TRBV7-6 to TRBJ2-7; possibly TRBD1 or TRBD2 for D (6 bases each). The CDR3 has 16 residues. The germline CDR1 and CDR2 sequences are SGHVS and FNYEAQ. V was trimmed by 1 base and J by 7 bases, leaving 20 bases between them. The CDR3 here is CASSLGPQGGTGEQYF. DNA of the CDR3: TGTGCCAGCAGCTTAGGGCCTCAAGGGGGGACTGGGGAGCAGTACTTC.

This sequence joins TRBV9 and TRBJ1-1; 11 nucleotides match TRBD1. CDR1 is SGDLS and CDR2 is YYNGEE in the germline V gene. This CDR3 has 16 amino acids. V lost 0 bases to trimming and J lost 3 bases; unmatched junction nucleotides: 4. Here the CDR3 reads CASSVAWDRGDTEAFF. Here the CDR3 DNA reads TGTGCCAGCAGCGTAGCATGGGACAGGGGGGACACTGAAGCTTTCTTT.

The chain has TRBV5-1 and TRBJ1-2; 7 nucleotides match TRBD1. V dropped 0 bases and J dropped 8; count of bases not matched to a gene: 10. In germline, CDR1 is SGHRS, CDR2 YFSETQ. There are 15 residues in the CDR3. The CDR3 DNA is TGCGCCAGCAGCTTGGGACAGGGTCTAGGGCGAGGCTACACCTTC. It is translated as CASSLGQGLGRGYTF.

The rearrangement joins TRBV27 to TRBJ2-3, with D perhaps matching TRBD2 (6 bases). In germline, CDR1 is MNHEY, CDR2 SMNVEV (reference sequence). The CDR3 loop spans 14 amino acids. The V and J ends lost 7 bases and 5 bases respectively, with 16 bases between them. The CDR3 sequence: CASTPVLALDTQYF. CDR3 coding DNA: TGTGCCAGCACCCCAGTGCTAGCGTTAGATACGCAGTATTTT.

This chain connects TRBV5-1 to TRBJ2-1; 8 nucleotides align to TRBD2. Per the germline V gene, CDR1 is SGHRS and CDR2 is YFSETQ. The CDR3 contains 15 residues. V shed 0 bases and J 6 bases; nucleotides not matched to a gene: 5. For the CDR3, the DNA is TGCGCCAGCAGCTTGGCGGTAGCGGGGACCAATGAGCAGTTCTTC. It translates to CASSLAVAGTNEQFF.

The CDR3 reads CASSLVGSSTYEQYF. The DNA for the CDR3 is TGTGCCAGCAGCTTAGTTGGCAGCTCGACCTACGAGCAGTACTTC. V is TRBV11-2 and J is TRBJ2-7; D gene uncertain. Between the trimmed V and J ends, which lost 1 base and 2 bases, there was a span of 12 bases. CDR1 SGHAT and CDR2 FQNNGV come from the germline V gene. The CDR3 totals 15 residues. Looking up the rest from reference TRBV11-2 and TRBJ2-7 gives the full variable domain: EAGVAQSPRYKIIEKRQSVAFWCNPISGHATLYWYQQILGQGPKLLIQFQNNGVVDDSQLPKDRFSAERLKGVDSTLKIQPAKLEDSAVYLCASSLVGSSTYEQYFGPGTRLTVT.